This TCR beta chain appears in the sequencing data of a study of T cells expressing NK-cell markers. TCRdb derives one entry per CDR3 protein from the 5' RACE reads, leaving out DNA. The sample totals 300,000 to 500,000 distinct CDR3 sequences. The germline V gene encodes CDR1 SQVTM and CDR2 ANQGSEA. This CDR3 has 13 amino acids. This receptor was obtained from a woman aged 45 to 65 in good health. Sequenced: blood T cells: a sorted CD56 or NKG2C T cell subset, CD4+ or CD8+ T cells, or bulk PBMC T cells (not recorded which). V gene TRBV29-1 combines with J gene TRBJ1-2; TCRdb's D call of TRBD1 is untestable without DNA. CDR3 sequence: CSVTDTGAYGYTF.